The 4 T cell receptor beta chains given below trace back to one sample, sequenced in a study of cytomegalovirus exposure and HLA in healthy donors. Only in-frame clones appear in the TCRdb table, and some are missing; sequencing was by immunoSEQ multiplex PCR. The data contain roughly 330,000 clones, around 90% of them singletons. Input material: PBMCs. Receptors originate from a woman aged 25 to 45 in good health and CMV-seropositive.

The chain combines TRBV11-2 with TRBJ2-1; D possibly corresponds to TRBD2 (5 bases). V lost 5 bases and J 3 bases, leaving 14 bases between the germline ends. CDR1 is SGHAT and CDR2 is FQNNGV in the germline V gene. The CDR3 totals 15 residues. In nucleotides, the CDR3 is TGTGCCAGCAGCCCAGAATGGAGGCTCTACAATGAGCAGTTCTTC. This gives the protein CASSPEWRLYNEQFF.

V is TRBV7-9 and J is TRBJ1-3; no definite D call. Germline-derived CDR1 and CDR2 are SEHNR and FQNEAQ (reference sequence). V dropped 4 bases and J dropped 0 bases, with 16 bases sitting between them. The CDR3 is 17 amino acids. CDR3 residues: CASSSLQGVISGNTIYF. CDR3 DNA sequence: TGTGCCAGCAGCTCCCTCCAAGGCGTCATCTCTGGAAACACCATATATTTT.

The chain carries TRBV4-1 and TRBJ2-7; 8 nucleotides match TRBD1. The length of the CDR3 is 17 residues. V trimming: 1 base; J trimming: 0 bases; junction bases outside the gene matches: 8. Germline values: CDR1 MGHRA, CDR2 YSYEKL. CDR3 in DNA: TGCGCCAGCAGCCAAGCCGGGACAGGCCTTTCCTCCTACGAGCAGTACTTC. This sequence encodes CASSQAGTGLSSYEQYF.

The chain recombines TRBV6-5 with TRBJ2-7; D call uncertain. Germline CDR1 is MNHEY and CDR2 is SVGAGI. The CDR3 covers 12 residues. Trimming cost V 5 bases and J 6 bases, with 11 bases left between them. The CDR3 reads CASSPPKVEQYF. CDR3 sequence (DNA): TGTGCCAGCAGTCCTCCCAAAGTCGAGCAGTACTTC.